The next 3 T cell receptor beta chains were all read from a single sample in a study of blood T cell repertoires in COVID-19. The assay was immunoSEQ multiplex PCR, and TCRdb's table has in-frame clones only and misses some. The data hold around 130,000 clones, with more than 75% observed a single time. The sequencing input was peripheral blood. These receptors were obtained from a man in his sixties with acute or convalescent COVID-19.

This clone was seen a handful of times. The DNA for the CDR3 is TGTGCCAGCAGCTTGGGCGCAGTTCAGTTCTTC. Its translation: CASSLGAVQFF. V and J are TRBV11-2 and TRBJ2-1; no firm D call. CDR1 and CDR2 from the germline V gene are SGHAT and FQNNGV. CDR3 length: 11 amino acids. V lost 3 bases and J lost 13, with 10 bases in between.

The chain combines TRBV11-2 with TRBJ2-7; TRBD2 matches at 9 bases. Germline V CDR1 and CDR2: SGHAT, FQNNGV. The CDR3 loop spans 15 amino acids. The junction had 3 bases not matched to a gene; V was cut back by 1 base and J by 2 bases. The CDR3: CASSLGLAGTYEQYF. CDR3 nucleotides: TGTGCCAGCAGCTTAGGTCTAGCGGGGACCTACGAGCAGTACTTC.

The rearrangement links TRBV10-2 to TRBJ2-2; 7 bases align to TRBD1. The CDR3 loop spans 13 amino acids. Losses at the gene ends were 7 bases for V and 6 bases for J; bases not matched to a gene: 5. Germline CDR1 is WSHSY and CDR2 is SAAADI. The CDR3 spells CASTGTAAGELFF. The CDR3 nucleotides are TGCGCCAGCACCGGGACAGCGGCCGGGGAGCTGTTTTTT.